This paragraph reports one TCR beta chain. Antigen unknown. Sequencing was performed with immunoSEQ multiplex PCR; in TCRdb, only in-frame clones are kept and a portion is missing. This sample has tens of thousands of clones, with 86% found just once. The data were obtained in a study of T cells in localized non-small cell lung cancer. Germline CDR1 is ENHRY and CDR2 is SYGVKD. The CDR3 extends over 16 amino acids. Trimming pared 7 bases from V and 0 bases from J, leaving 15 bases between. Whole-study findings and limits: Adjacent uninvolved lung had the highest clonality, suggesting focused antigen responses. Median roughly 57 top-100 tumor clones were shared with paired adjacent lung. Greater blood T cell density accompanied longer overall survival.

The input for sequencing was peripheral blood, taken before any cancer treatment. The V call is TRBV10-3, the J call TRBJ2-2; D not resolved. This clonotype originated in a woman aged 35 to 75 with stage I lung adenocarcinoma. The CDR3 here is CAITIESGANTGELFF. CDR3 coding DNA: TGTGCCATCACTATCGAATCCGGTGCGAACACCGGGGAGCTGTTTTTT.